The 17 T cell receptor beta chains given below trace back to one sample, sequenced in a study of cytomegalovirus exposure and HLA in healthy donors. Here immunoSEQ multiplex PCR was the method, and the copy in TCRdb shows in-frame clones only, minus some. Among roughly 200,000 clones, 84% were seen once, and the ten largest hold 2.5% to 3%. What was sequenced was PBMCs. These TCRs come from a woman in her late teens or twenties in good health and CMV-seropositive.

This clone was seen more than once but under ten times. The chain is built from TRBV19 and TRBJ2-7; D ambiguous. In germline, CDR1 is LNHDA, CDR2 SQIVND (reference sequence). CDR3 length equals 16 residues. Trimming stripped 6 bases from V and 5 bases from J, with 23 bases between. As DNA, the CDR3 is TGTGCCAGTAGCGGCTTAAGAGGAAACGCCAGACACGAGCAGTACTTC. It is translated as CASSGLRGNARHEQYF. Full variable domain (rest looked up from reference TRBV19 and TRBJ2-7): DGGITQSPKYLFRKEGQNVTLSCEQNLNHDAMYWYRQDPGQGLRLIYYSQIVNDFQKGDIAEGYSVSREKKESFPLTVTSAQKNPTAFYLCASSGLRGNARHEQYFGPGTRLTVT.

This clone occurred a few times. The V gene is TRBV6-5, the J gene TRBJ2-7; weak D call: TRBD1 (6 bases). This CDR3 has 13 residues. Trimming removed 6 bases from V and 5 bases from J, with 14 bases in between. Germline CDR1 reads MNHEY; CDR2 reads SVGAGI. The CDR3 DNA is TGTGCCAGCAGACTCACAGGGTCGGACGAGCAGTACTTC. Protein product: CASRLTGSDEQYF.

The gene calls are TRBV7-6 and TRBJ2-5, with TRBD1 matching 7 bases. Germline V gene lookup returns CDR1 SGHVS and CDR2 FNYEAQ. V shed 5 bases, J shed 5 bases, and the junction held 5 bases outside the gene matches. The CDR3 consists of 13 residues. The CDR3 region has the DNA TGTGCCAGCAGCCGACAGGGCGGCGAGACCCAGTACTTC. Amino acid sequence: CASSRQGGETQYF.

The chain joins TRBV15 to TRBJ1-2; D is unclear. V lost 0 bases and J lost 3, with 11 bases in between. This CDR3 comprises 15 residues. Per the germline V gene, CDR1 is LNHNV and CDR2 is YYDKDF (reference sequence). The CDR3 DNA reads TGTGCCACCAGCAGAGACGGCAGGTCGGACTATGGCTACACCTTC. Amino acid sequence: CATSRDGRSDYGYTF.

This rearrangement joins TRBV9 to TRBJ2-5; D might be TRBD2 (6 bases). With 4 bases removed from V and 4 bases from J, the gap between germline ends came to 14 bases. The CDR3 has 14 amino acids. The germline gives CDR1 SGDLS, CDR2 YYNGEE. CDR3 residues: CASSLGGGVETQYF. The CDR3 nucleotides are TGTGCCAGCAGCCTCGGGGGAGGTGTAGAGACCCAGTACTTC.

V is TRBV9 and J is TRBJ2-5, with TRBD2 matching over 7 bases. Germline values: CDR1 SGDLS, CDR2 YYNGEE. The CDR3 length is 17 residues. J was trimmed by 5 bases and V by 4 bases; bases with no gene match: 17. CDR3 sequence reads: CASSIGLGSGTWETQYF. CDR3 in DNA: TGTGCCAGCAGCATCGGACTAGGATCGGGTACCTGGGAGACCCAGTACTTC.

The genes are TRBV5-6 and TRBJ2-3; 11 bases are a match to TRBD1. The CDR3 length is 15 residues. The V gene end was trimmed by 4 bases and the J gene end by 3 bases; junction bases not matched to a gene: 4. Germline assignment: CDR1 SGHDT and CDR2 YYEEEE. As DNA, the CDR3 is TGTGCCAGCAGCGTCGGACAGGGGGCAACAGATACGCAGTATTTT. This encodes CASSVGQGATDTQYF.

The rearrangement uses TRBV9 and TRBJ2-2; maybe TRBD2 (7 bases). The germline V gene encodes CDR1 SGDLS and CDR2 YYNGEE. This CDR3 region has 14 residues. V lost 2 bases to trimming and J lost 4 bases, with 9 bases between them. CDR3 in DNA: TGTGCCAGCAGCGTGAGGGGGGGCACCGGGGAGCTGTTTTTT. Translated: CASSVRGGTGELFF.

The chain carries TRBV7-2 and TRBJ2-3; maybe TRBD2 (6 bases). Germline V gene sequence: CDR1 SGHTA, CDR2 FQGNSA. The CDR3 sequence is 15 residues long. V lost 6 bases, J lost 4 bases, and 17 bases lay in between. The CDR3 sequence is CASSTTRVKADTQYF. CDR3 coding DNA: TGTGCCAGCAGTACGACTAGGGTAAAAGCAGATACGCAGTATTTT.

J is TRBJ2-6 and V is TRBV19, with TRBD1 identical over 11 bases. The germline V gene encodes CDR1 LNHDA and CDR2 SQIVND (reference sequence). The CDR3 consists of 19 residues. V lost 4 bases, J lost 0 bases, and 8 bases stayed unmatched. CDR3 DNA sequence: TGTGCCAGTAGTAAGGGACAGGGGGTGGCCCTCTCTGGGGCCAACGTCCTGACTTTC. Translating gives CASSKGQGVALSGANVLTF.

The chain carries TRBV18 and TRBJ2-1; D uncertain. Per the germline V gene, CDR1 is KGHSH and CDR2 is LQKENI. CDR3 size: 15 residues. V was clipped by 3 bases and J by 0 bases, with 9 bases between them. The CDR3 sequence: CASSPTADSYNEQFF. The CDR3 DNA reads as TGTGCCAGCTCACCGACGGCGGACTCCTACAATGAGCAGTTCTTC.

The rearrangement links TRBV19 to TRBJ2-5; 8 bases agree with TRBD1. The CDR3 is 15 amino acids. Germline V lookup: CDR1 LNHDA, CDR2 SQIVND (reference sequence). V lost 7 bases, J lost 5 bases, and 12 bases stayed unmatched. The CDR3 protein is CASTPRTGLDETQYF. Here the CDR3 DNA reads TGTGCCAGTACCCCGAGGACAGGGTTGGATGAGACCCAGTACTTC.

In nucleotides, the CDR3 is TGTGCCAGCAGCTTAGAACAGGGAGGGGGCTATGGCTACACCTTC. Its protein is CASSLEQGGGYGYTF. The V call is TRBV7-6, the J call TRBJ1-2; tentative D call: TRBD1 (6 bases). Germline V gene data show CDR1 as SGHVS and CDR2 as FNYEAQ. The ends were cut back, 1 base at V and 4 bases at J, with 13 bases in the middle. This CDR3 comprises 15 residues.

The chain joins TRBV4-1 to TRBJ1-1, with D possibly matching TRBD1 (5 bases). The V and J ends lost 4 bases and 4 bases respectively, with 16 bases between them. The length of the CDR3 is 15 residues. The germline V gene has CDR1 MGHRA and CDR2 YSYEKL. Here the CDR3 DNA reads TGCGCCAGCAGCCCCATACAACAGGTTTCCACTGAAGCTTTCTTT. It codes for CASSPIQQVSTEAFF.

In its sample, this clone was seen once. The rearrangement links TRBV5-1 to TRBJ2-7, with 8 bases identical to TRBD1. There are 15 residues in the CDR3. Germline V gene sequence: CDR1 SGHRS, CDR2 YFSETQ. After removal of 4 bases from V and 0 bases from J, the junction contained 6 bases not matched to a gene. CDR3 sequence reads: CASSTDREGSYEQYF. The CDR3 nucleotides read TGCGCCAGCAGCACGGACAGGGAAGGCTCCTACGAGCAGTACTTC.

The CDR3 region has the DNA TGTGCCAGCAGCTCCACAGGGAACGATGGCTACACCTTC. As protein: CASSSTGNDGYTF. The chain is built from TRBV7-9 and TRBJ1-2, with D perhaps matching TRBD1 (6 bases). V lost 4 bases to trimming and J lost 6 bases, with 12 bases between them. The V gene's germline CDR1 is SEHNR and CDR2 FQNEAQ (reference sequence). The CDR3 extends over 13 amino acids.

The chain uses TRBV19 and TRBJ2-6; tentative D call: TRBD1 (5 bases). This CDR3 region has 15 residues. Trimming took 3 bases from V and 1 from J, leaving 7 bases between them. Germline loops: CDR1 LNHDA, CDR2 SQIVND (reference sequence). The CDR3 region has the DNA TGTGCCAGTAGTATCCAGGGATCTGGGGCCAACGTCCTGACTTTC. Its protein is CASSIQGSGANVLTF.